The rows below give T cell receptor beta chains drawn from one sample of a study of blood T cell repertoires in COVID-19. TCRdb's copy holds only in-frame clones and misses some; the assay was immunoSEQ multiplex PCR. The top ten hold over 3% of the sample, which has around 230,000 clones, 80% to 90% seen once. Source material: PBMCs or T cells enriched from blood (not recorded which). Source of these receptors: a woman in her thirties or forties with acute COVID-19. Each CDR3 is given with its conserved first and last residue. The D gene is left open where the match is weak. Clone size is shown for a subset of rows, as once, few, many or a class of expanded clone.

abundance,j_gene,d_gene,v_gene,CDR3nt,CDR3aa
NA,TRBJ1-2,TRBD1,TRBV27,TGTGCCAGCAGTTTGTGGACAGGGACGACTCCGGATGGCTACACCTTC,CASSLWTGTTPDGYTF
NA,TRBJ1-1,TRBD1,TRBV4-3,TGCGCCAGCAGCCAAGAGGCGGCAGGGGGCTTGATTACTGAAGCTTTCTTT,CASSQEAAGGLITEAFF
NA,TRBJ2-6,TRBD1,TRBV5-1,TGCGCCAGCAGCTCCCGCCCCCCGGGACAGGGAATAGGCTCTGGGGCCAACGTCCTGACTTTC,CASSSRPPGQGIGSGANVLTF
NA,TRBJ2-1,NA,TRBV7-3,TGTGCCAGCAGCTCTACAGCTCTGAGCTCCTACAATGAGCAGTTCTTC,CASSSTALSSYNEQFF
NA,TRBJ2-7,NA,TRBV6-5,TGTGCCAGCAGTTCCAAGCTTCCACCCTACGAGCAGTACTTC,CASSSKLPPYEQYF
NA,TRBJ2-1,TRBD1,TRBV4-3,TGCGCCAGCAGCCAAGATCCCGACAGGGTGATCTACAATGAGCAGTTCTTC,CASSQDPDRVIYNEQFF
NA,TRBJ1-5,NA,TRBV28,TGTGCCAGCACCCTAGGAGGGCGGCCCCAGCATTTT,CASTLGGRPQHF
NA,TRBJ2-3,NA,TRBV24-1,TGTGCCACCAGTGAAAGTGCAGGGGGGATCTTTAGGACAGATACGCAGTATTTT,CATSESAGGIFRTDTQYF
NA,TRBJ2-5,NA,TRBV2,TGTGCCACCACAGGGTCCCAAGAGACCCAGTACTTC,CATTGSQETQYF
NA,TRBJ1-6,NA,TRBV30,TGTGCCTGGAGCCCCTCGCGCGGAGGGTATTCACCCCTCCACTTT,CAWSPSRGGYSPLHF
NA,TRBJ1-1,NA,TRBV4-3,TGCGCCAGCAGCCAAGGAGAAGATTACACTGAAGCTTTCTTT,CASSQGEDYTEAFF
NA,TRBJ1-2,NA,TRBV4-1,TGCGCCAGCAGCCCAGCTGGGGGGGGCGGGAACTATGGCTACACCTTC,CASSPAGGGGNYGYTF
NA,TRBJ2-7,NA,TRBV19,TGTGCCAGTAGTATAGGGCAGGGCCCTGTCTACGAGCAGTACTTC,CASSIGQGPVYEQYF
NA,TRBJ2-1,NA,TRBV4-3,TGCGCCAGCAGCCAAGAGAGGTCATACAATGAGCAGTTCTTC,CASSQERSYNEQFF
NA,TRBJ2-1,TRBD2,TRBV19,TGTGCCAGTAGGGATTCTAGCGGGGGGATATACAATGAGCAGTTCTTC,CASRDSSGGIYNEQFF
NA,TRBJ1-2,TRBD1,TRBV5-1,TGCGCCAGCAGCTTGGGACAGGGGGCAGGTTATGGCTACACCTTC,CASSLGQGAGYGYTF
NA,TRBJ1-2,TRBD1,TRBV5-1,TGCGCCAGCAGCCTCCCGGACAGGGTGGACTATGGCTACACCTTC,CASSLPDRVDYGYTF
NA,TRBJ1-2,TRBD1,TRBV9,TGTGCCAGCAGCACAGGACAGGTGAACTATGGCTACACCTTC,CASSTGQVNYGYTF
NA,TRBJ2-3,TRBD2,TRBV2,TGTGCCAGCAGTGGGACTAGCGGGGGGGCAACAGATACGCAGTATTTT,CASSGTSGGATDTQYF
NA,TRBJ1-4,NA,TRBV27,TGTGCCAGCAGTCCAACGCGGGGGAATGAAAAACTGTTTTTT,CASSPTRGNEKLFF
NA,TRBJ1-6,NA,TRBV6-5,TGTGCCAGCAGTTACTCGAAAGCGAGAGGTAATTCACCCCTCCACTTT,CASSYSKARGNSPLHF
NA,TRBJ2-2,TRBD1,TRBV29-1,TGCAGCGTTGCTCACAGGGGGGCCAACACCGGGGAGCTGTTTTTT,CSVAHRGANTGELFF
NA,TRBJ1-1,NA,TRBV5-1,TGCGCCAGCAGCTTAAAGTACGAGACTGAAGCTTTCTTT,CASSLKYETEAFF
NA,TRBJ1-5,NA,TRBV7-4,TGTGCCAGCAGGAGGACCCCCTGGGTAGGGGATAGCAATCAGCCCCAGCATTTT,CASRRTPWVGDSNQPQHF
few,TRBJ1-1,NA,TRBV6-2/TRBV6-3,TGTGCCAGCAGTTACAGTCAGGGTAGGACTGAAGCTTTCTTT,CASSYSQGRTEAFF
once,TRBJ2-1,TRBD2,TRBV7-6,TGTGCCAGCAGCTTAGAGCTAGTGGGGGGGGAGCAGTTCTTC,CASSLELVGGEQFF
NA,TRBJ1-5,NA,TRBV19,TGTGCCAGTAGTATAGGGCAGGGGAAGAATCAGCCCCAGCATTTT,CASSIGQGKNQPQHF
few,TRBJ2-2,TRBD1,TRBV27,TGTGCCAGCAGGGGGATAGCCGGGACAGAGGTGGCCGGGGAGCTGTTTTTT,CASRGIAGTEVAGELFF
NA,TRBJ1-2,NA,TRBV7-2,TGTGCCAGCAGCCCAGTAATGACCCGGGCTAACTATGGCTACACCTTC,CASSPVMTRANYGYTF
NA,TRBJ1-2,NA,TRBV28,TGTGCCAGCAGTCCATGGGGGGGTAGTGGCTACACCTTC,CASSPWGGSGYTF
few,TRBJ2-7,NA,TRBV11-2,TGTGCCAGCAGGAAGGGACACGACCCTTTCTACGAGCAGTACTTC,CASRKGHDPFYEQYF
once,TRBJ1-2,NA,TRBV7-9,TGTGCCAGCAGCTTAGCGGGGCGGGGCTACACCTTC,CASSLAGRGYTF
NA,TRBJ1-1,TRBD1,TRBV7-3,TGTGCCAGCAGCATATCAGGGGGCGCCGACACTGAAGCTTTCTTT,CASSISGGADTEAFF
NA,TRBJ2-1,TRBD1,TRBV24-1,TGTGCCACCAGTGACGGACAGGGTTCCTACAATGAGCAGTTCTTC,CATSDGQGSYNEQFF
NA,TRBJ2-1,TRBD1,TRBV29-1,TGCAGCGTTGGGAACCAGGGGACAGGCGGCAATGAGCAGTTCTTC,CSVGNQGTGGNEQFF
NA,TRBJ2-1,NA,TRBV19,TGTGCCAGTAGTATAGCACTAGCAGGGTGGGTGGTCAATGAGCAGTTCTTC,CASSIALAGWVVNEQFF
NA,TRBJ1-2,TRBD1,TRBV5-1,TGCGCCAGCAGCACATGGACAGGCGGGATAAACTATGGCTACACCTTC,CASSTWTGGINYGYTF
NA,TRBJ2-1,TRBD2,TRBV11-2,TGTGCCAGCAGCCCGGGACTAGGGTTTGATGAGCAGTTCTTC,CASSPGLGFDEQFF
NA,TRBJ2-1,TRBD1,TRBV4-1,TGCGCCACCGCAGACAGGGTGAATGAGCAGTTCTTC,CATADRVNEQFF